This T cell receptor (beta chain) came from a study of blood T cell repertoires in COVID-19. Produced via immunoSEQ multiplex PCR; TCRdb's table is partial and in-frame only. The data show roughly 140,000 clones, with more than 75% seen just once and approximately 13% held by the top ten. The CDR3 is 11 residues long. Trimming removed 8 bases at V and 3 bases at J, with 8 bases between. Germline V lookup: CDR1 SNHLY, CDR2 FYNNEI. The TCR originated in a man in his sixties with active or convalescent COVID-19. The sequenced material came from peripheral blood. This chain uses TRBV2 with TRBJ2-7, with D possibly matching TRBD1 (6 bases). CDR3 nucleotide sequence: TGTGCCAGCCGGGACATCTACGAGCAGTACTTC. Translating it yields CASRDIYEQYF.